The 21 T cell receptor beta chains below were found in one sample sequenced in a study of T-cell memory formation after mild COVID-19. From the 5' RACE reads, TCRdb called clonotypes with MiXCR, one entry per CDR3 protein. The sample includes hundreds of thousands of distinct CDR3 sequences, 20% to 25% of them seen just once. Sample: PBMCs or a T cell subset sorted from them (not recorded which). These receptors originate from a man aged 18 to 29 who had mild COVID-19 (a few samples of this study predate the infection). Cell type and time point are not known.

In its sample, this clonotype was seen once. This chain uses TRBV11-2 with TRBJ2-5; D not resolved. Trimming removed 0 bases from V and 5 bases from J, with 7 bases in between. CDR3 length equals 13 residues. Germline CDR1 reads SGHAT; CDR2 reads FQNNGV. The CDR3 nucleotides are TGTGCCAGCAGCTTAGAAAACGGGGAGACCCAGTACTTC. This gives the protein CASSLENGETQYF.

This clonotype was seen a few times. The chain has TRBV5-5 and TRBJ2-7, with 9 bases fitting TRBD1. Germline lookup yields CDR1 SGHKS and CDR2 YYEKEE (reference sequence). This CDR3 has 14 residues. V was pared by 3 bases and J by 4 bases, with 5 bases of the junction left unmatched. CDR3 in amino acids: CASSSGTGRYEQYF. The CDR3 coding sequence is TGTGCCAGCAGCTCCGGGACAGGGAGGTACGAGCAGTACTTC.

This clonotype was seen only a few times. The genes are TRBV4-3 and TRBJ2-2; possibly TRBD2 for D (6 bases). The germline V gene has CDR1 LGHNA and CDR2 YSLEER. Trimming removed 0 bases from V and 6 bases from J, with 20 bases in between. There are 18 residues in the CDR3. The CDR3 nucleotides read TGCGCCAGCAGCCAAGATCGAGGGCGGGGCCCCGGTCCCGGGGAGCTGTTTTTT. Translating gives CASSQDRGRGPGPGELFF.

This clonotype was recorded a few times. V usage is TRBV5-1 and J usage is TRBJ2-7; 10 positions agree with TRBD2. Germline V gene data show CDR1 as SGHRS and CDR2 as YFSETQ. The junction had 9 bases not matched to a gene; V was cut back by 4 bases and J by 2 bases. The CDR3 extends over 16 amino acids. This CDR3 reads CASSPGGGLAAYEQYV. The CDR3 DNA reads as TGCGCCAGCAGCCCGGGGGGCGGACTAGCGGCCTACGAGCAGTACGTC.

This clonotype appeared a few times. V and J are TRBV12-5 and TRBJ2-1; a possible D gene is TRBD1 (5 bases). Germline-derived CDR1 and CDR2 are LGHNT and FRNRAP. Trimming took off 6 bases at V and 1 base at J, with 13 bases between the two ends. This CDR3 region has 15 residues. The CDR3 spells CASGQGRVSYNEQFF. The CDR3 region has the DNA TGTGCTAGTGGGCAGGGTCGGGTGTCCTACAATGAGCAGTTCTTC.

Only a few counts were recorded for this clonotype. The chain couples TRBV7-8 to TRBJ1-2; D gene uncertain. The CDR3 has 15 residues. Germline values: CDR1 SGHVS, CDR2 FQNEAQ. With 1 base removed from V and 0 bases from J, the gap between germline ends came to 9 bases. The CDR3 DNA reads TGTGCCAGCAGCTTAGGGGTAGCAGCTAACTATGGCTACACCTTC. This translates into CASSLGVAANYGYTF.

This clonotype turned up a few times. This chain links TRBV29-1 with TRBJ2-7; D is unclear. V was trimmed by 2 bases and J by 2 bases, leaving 10 bases between them. This CDR3 has 13 residues. Germline CDR1 and CDR2: SQVTM and ANQGSEA. CDR3 coding DNA: TGCAGCGTTGAAAGTGGCACAGCCTACGAGCAGTACTTC. It encodes CSVESGTAYEQYF.

There are many counts of this clonotype. The V gene is TRBV5-5, the J gene TRBJ1-2, with D perhaps TRBD1 (6 bases). In germline, CDR1 is SGHKS, CDR2 YYEKEE (reference sequence). V shed 3 bases and J shed 8 bases, with 17 bases lying between them. The CDR3 has 14 residues. The CDR3 loop is CASSSEQGWRGYTF. The CDR3 DNA reads as TGTGCCAGCAGCTCGGAACAGGGATGGCGGGGCTACACCTTC.

The chain carries TRBV4-2 and TRBJ2-3; D gene unclear. Trimming pared 1 base from V and 4 bases from J, leaving 21 bases between. This CDR3 has 18 residues. Germline V gene lookup returns CDR1 LGHNA and CDR2 YNFKEQ. The CDR3 loop is CASSQVSSAKVRPDTQYF. In DNA, the CDR3 is TGTGCCAGCAGCCAAGTGAGTTCGGCCAAGGTCCGGCCAGATACGCAGTATTTT.

This clonotype was picked up a small number of times. This chain connects TRBV6-5 to TRBJ1-1; no firm D call. Germline V gene lookup returns CDR1 MNHEY and CDR2 SVGAGI. Trimming removed 0 bases from V and 1 base from J, with 9 bases in between. This CDR3 comprises 15 residues. CDR3 sequence reads: CASSYSPGANTEAFF. The CDR3 DNA sequence: TGTGCCAGCAGTTACTCGCCGGGAGCGAACACTGAAGCTTTCTTT.

The J gene is TRBJ2-7, the V gene TRBV2; TRBD2 agrees at 7 bases. After removal of 4 bases from V and 0 bases from J, the junction contained 3 bases not matched to a gene. There are 14 residues in the CDR3. Germline-derived CDR1 and CDR2 are SNHLY and FYNNEI. CDR3 DNA sequence: TGTGCCAGCAGTGGGCGCGGGAGCTCCTACGAGCAGTACGTC. It yields the protein CASSGRGSSYEQYV.

The gene calls are TRBV10-3 and TRBJ2-7; D is undetermined. The length of the CDR3 is 12 residues. The germline CDR1 and CDR2 sequences are ENHRY and SYGVKD. Deletions cut 6 bases from V and 4 bases from J, with 10 bases between. CDR3: CAIRSDGYEQYV. CDR3 DNA sequence: TGTGCCATCAGGTCCGATGGGTACGAGCAGTACGTC.

This sequence joins TRBV12-3 or TRBV12-4 and TRBJ1-1; TRBD1 is a possible D gene (6 bases). V shed 3 bases and J shed 4 bases, with 12 bases lying between them. The CDR3 has 14 amino acids. Here the CDR3 DNA reads TGTGCCAGCAGTTTCCAGGGGACCTCCACTGAAGCTTTCTTT. This codes for CASSFQGTSTEAFF.

The CDR3 here is CASGPTGFTDTQYF. CDR3 DNA sequence: TGCGCCAGCGGGCCAACTGGGTTCACAGATACGCAGTATTTT. The chain uses TRBV5-1 and TRBJ2-3; no reliable D call. The CDR3 runs 14 residues. In germline, CDR1 is SGHRS, CDR2 YFSETQ. V lost 7 bases and J lost 2, with 14 bases in between.

J is TRBJ2-3 and V is TRBV5-5; maybe TRBD2 (5 bases). The CDR3 has 13 amino acids. V was trimmed by 7 bases and J by 0 bases, leaving 9 bases between them. CDR1 SGHKS and CDR2 YYEKEE come from the germline V gene (reference sequence). CDR3 sequence: CASQEVSTDTQYF. DNA of the CDR3: TGTGCCAGCCAGGAGGTTAGCACAGATACGCAGTATTTT.

This clonotype was seen more than once but under ten times. The V and J genes are TRBV27 and TRBJ2-1; 7 nucleotides agree with TRBD2. V was pared by 7 bases and J by 4 bases, with 4 bases of the junction left unmatched. The CDR3 runs to 13 residues. CDR1 and CDR2 (germline): MNHEY, SMNVEV (reference sequence). CDR3 sequence reads: CASKRGNYNEQFF. The CDR3 nucleotides are TGTGCCAGCAAGCGGGGAAATTACAATGAGCAGTTCTTC.

This clonotype was detected a few times. The chain joins TRBV18 to TRBJ2-4, with D possibly matching TRBD1 (6 bases). This CDR3 is 17 amino acids long. CDR1 and CDR2 from the germline V gene are KGHSH and LQKENI. V lost 5 bases and J 0 bases, leaving 17 bases between the germline ends. Here the CDR3 reads CASSSLDRPLAKNIQYF. CDR3 bases: TGTGCCAGCTCATCCCTGGACAGACCCCTAGCCAAAAACATTCAGTACTTC.

This clonotype was observed a few times. The chain couples TRBV19 to TRBJ1-1; D is uncertain. This CDR3 spans 14 amino acids. The V and J ends lost 3 bases and 1 base respectively, with 9 bases between them. Germline CDR1 reads LNHDA; CDR2 reads SQIVND (reference sequence). The CDR3 loop is CASSIPSGNTEAFF. The CDR3 DNA is TGTGCCAGTAGTATCCCATCGGGGAACACTGAAGCTTTCTTT. Supplemented by reference TRBV19 and TRBJ1-1, the full variable domain reads DGGITQSPKYLFRKEGQNVTLSCEQNLNHDAMYWYRQDPGQGLRLIYYSQIVNDFQKGDIAEGYSVSREKKESFPLTVTSAQKNPTAFYLCASSIPSGNTEAFFGQGTRLTVV.

This clonotype was found a few times. The J gene is TRBJ1-1, the V gene TRBV6-5; no clear D. This CDR3 comprises 13 residues. V lost 7 bases to trimming and J lost 2 bases, with 11 bases between them. Germline CDR1 and CDR2: MNHEY and SVGAGI. The CDR3 here is CASIEGINTEAFF. In DNA, the CDR3 is TGTGCCAGCATTGAGGGTATCAACACTGAAGCTTTCTTT.

This clonotype has only a few counts. V is TRBV4-2 and J is TRBJ1-2; D might be TRBD1 (5 bases). V was pared by 0 bases and J by 8 bases, with 10 bases between. CDR1 LGHNA and CDR2 YNFKEQ come from the germline V gene. This CDR3 is 13 amino acids long. DNA of the CDR3: TGTGCCAGCAGCCAAGATCCAGGGCAAGGCTACACCTTC. Translation gives CASSQDPGQGYTF.

This clonotype has a handful of counts. The chain joins TRBV7-6 to TRBJ1-1; D ambiguous. Germline CDR1 and CDR2: SGHVS and FNYEAQ. The CDR3 has 15 residues. The germline V and J ends were trimmed by 2 bases and 4 bases, with 14 bases remaining between them. The CDR3 region has the DNA TGTGCCAGCAGCTTATCCCGCTTTGGAGGCACTGAAGCTTTCTTT. This translates into CASSLSRFGGTEAFF.